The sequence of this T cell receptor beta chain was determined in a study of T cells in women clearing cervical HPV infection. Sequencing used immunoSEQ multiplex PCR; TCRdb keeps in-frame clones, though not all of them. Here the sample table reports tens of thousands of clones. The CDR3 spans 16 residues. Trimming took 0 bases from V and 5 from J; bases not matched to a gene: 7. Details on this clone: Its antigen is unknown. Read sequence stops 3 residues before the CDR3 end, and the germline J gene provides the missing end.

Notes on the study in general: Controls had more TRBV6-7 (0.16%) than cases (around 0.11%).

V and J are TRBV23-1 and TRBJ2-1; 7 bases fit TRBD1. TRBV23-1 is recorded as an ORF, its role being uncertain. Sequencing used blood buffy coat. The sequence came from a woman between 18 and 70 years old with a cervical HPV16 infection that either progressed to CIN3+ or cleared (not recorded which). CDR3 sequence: CASSQSAQGKDNEQFF. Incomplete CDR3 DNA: TGCGCCAGCAGTCAATCGGCACAGGGGAAAGACAATGAG.